The 22 T cell receptor beta chains below were found in one sample sequenced in a study of early T cells in non-severe SARS-CoV-2 infection. One entry per CDR3 protein results from TCRdb running MiXCR on the 5' RACE reads. The sample comprises some 80,000 distinct CDR3 sequences, about 12% of which are singletons, and less than 8.5% rests with the top ten. The sequenced sample consisted of whole blood. These TCRs come from an adult who was a healthcare worker with PCR-confirmed SARS-CoV-2 infection or an uninfected control (not recorded which).

V gene TRBV20-1 combines with J gene TRBJ2-4, with 16 bases that match TRBD2. The V gene end was trimmed by 4 bases and the J gene end by 0 bases; junction bases not matched to a gene: 24. Germline lookup yields CDR1 DFQATT and CDR2 SNEGSKA (reference sequence). This CDR3 region has 24 residues. Here the CDR3 reads CSAIGTGGSGLAGGLRSAKNIQYF. The CDR3 coding sequence is TGCAGTGCTATCGGGACAGGGGGCTCGGGACTAGCGGGAGGGCTCCGTTCAGCCAAAAACATTCAGTACTTC.

The rearrangement links TRBV5-6 to TRBJ2-2; TRBD1 agrees at 8 bases. Germline V gene sequence: CDR1 SGHDT, CDR2 YYEEEE. CDR3 size: 16 residues. The J segment lost 4 bases and the V segment lost 2 bases, leaving 7 bases of the junction unmatched. CDR3 coding DNA: TGTGCCAGCAGCTTCGGACAGGGACGGAGCACCGGGGAGCTGTTTTTT. This gives the protein CASSFGQGRSTGELFF.

This clonotype was detected many times. V usage is TRBV2 and J usage is TRBJ1-4; D is ambiguous. Germline lookup yields CDR1 SNHLY and CDR2 FYNNEI. This CDR3 region has 12 residues. The V and J ends lost 5 bases and 5 bases respectively, with 6 bases between them. CDR3 amino acids: CASSLLNEKLFF. The CDR3 nucleotides read TGTGCCAGCAGTCTCCTGAATGAAAAACTGTTTTTT.

Many counts were recorded for this clonotype. The chain has TRBV6-1 and TRBJ1-1; D not certain. V shed 2 bases and J shed 0 bases, with 7 bases lying between them. There are 14 residues in the CDR3. Germline CDR1 MNHNS, CDR2 SASEGT. This CDR3 is CASSELVLNTEAFF. In nucleotides, the CDR3 is TGTGCCAGCAGTGAACTGGTTCTGAACACTGAAGCTTTCTTT.

Written as DNA, the CDR3 is TGTGCCAGCTCACCACAGCGGACAGCTAGCAATCAGCCCCAGCATTTT. Translating gives CASSPQRTASNQPQHF. The chain is built from TRBV18 and TRBJ1-5, with a possible D match to TRBD1 (6 bases). This CDR3 has 16 residues. With 1 base removed from V and 0 bases from J, the gap between germline ends came to 10 bases. CDR1 is KGHSH and CDR2 is LQKENI in the germline V gene.

The V and J genes are TRBV11-1 and TRBJ2-3; D is unresolved. Germline V lookup: CDR1 SGHAT, CDR2 FQDESV (reference sequence). This CDR3 comprises 17 residues. The V gene lost 4 bases and the J gene lost 0 bases, with 17 bases spanning the gap. CDR3 loop: CASSSRLRQQSTDTQYF. The CDR3 nucleotides read TGTGCCAGCAGCTCCAGGTTAAGACAACAGAGCACAGATACGCAGTATTTT.

The V call is TRBV6-6, the J call TRBJ2-1; D perhaps matches TRBD2 (5 bases). The CDR3 consists of 19 residues. Germline CDR1 is MNHNY and CDR2 is SVGAGI (reference sequence). V dropped 2 bases and J dropped 5 bases, with 25 bases sitting between them. CDR3: CASSYTLPRGRNWDNEQFF. The DNA for the CDR3 is TGTGCCAGCAGTTACACCCTCCCCCGGGGTCGGAACTGGGACAATGAGCAGTTCTTC.

The V and J genes are TRBV5-1 and TRBJ2-7; possibly TRBD1 for D (6 bases). The CDR3 is 14 amino acids. Germline CDR1 is SGHRS and CDR2 is YFSETQ. V lost 4 bases, J lost 6 bases, and 17 bases lay in between. The CDR3 sequence is CASSTGTPGVEQYF. CDR3 nucleotide sequence: TGCGCCAGCAGCACCGGGACACCTGGGGTCGAGCAGTACTTC. Supplemented by reference TRBV5-1 and TRBJ2-7, the full variable domain reads KAGVTQTPRYLIKTRGQQVTLSCSPISGHRSVSWYQQTPGQGLQFLFEYFSETQRNKGNFPGRFSGRQFSNSRSEMNVSTLELGDSALYLCASSTGTPGVEQYFGPGTRLTVT.

This clonotype was found a few times. This rearrangement joins TRBV12-3 or TRBV12-4 to TRBJ2-7; 7 positions agree with TRBD2. This CDR3 spans 12 amino acids. Losses at the gene ends were 3 bases for V and 7 bases for J; bases not matched to a gene: 3. The CDR3 loop reads CASSFSRGEQYF. CDR3 bases: TGTGCCAGCAGTTTCTCGCGGGGGGAGCAGTACTTC.

This sequence joins TRBV5-6 and TRBJ2-2, with D possibly TRBD1 on 6 matching bases. The CDR3 is 17 residues long. In germline, CDR1 is SGHDT, CDR2 YYEEEE. V lost 2 bases and J 1 base, leaving 15 bases between the germline ends. CDR3 DNA: TGTGCCAGCAGCTTCTATAAGGAACAGGGGAACACCGGGGAGCTGTTTTTT. Translating gives CASSFYKEQGNTGELFF.

The sample holds many counts of this clonotype. This chain connects TRBV7-3 to TRBJ2-2; 9 bases are a match to TRBD1. The germline V gene encodes CDR1 SGHTA and CDR2 FQGTGA. This CDR3 is built from 14 residues. J lost 7 bases, V lost 5 bases, and 5 bases had no gene match. The CDR3 DNA sequence: TGTGCCAGCAGCAATACAGGGGGCCTCGGGGAGCTGTTTTTT. Translated, it gives CASSNTGGLGELFF.

The chain joins TRBV27 to TRBJ1-5, with D maybe TRBD1 (5 bases). The V gene lost 6 bases and the J gene lost 7 bases, with 22 bases spanning the gap. The CDR3 runs 16 residues. The germline V gene has CDR1 MNHEY and CDR2 SMNVEV (reference sequence). CDR3 amino acids: CASSPTTGQGAQPQHF. The CDR3 DNA reads TGTGCCAGCAGCCCCACCACGGGGCAGGGTGCCCAGCCCCAGCATTTT.

V usage is TRBV18 and J usage is TRBJ1-1, with a weak D call TRBD1 (5 bases). Trimming left V 3 bases short and J 0 bases short, with 8 bases between. CDR3 length: 14 residues. Germline CDR1 and CDR2: KGHSH and LQKENI. The CDR3 nucleotides are TGTGCCAGCTCACCGGGACTGGTGAACACTGAAGCTTTCTTT. This encodes CASSPGLVNTEAFF.

This clonotype turned up a few times. The chain employs TRBV7-9 and TRBJ2-2; D gene unclear. The CDR3 consists of 14 residues. The ends were cut back, 5 bases at V and 7 bases at J, with 14 bases in the middle. In germline, CDR1 is SEHNR, CDR2 FQNEAQ (reference sequence). DNA of the CDR3: TGTGCCAGCAGCCAGACTTTCCCCAACGGGGAGCTGTTTTTT. Translated, it gives CASSQTFPNGELFF.

This clonotype was seen ten or more times. This chain uses TRBV7-3 with TRBJ2-1, with a tentative D call TRBD1 (5 bases). V lost 5 bases and J 2 bases, leaving 13 bases between the germline ends. This CDR3 has 15 amino acids. Germline values: CDR1 SGHTA, CDR2 FQGTGA. Here the CDR3 DNA reads TGTGCCAGCAGCCTCGATAGGGGAACCTACAATGAGCAGTTCTTC. Amino acid sequence: CASSLDRGTYNEQFF.

This clonotype was found many times. The chain joins TRBV5-1 to TRBJ2-5; D is undetermined. The germline CDR1 and CDR2 sequences are SGHRS and YFSETQ. Trimming removed 4 bases at V and 2 bases at J, with 9 bases between. This CDR3 comprises 13 residues. The CDR3 spells CASSVVAQETQYF. The CDR3 DNA follows: TGCGCCAGCAGCGTAGTCGCTCAAGAGACCCAGTACTTC.

This clonotype was counted many times. The J gene is TRBJ1-1, the V gene TRBV6-5, with D perhaps matching TRBD1 (6 bases). V was pared by 5 bases and J by 8 bases, with 21 bases between. Looked up from germline, CDR1 is MNHEY and CDR2 is SVGAGI. This CDR3 comprises 15 residues. The CDR3 protein is CASSPMGRVDREAFF. The CDR3 DNA sequence: TGTGCCAGCAGTCCGATGGGGAGAGTCGACAGGGAAGCTTTCTTT.

This clonotype was observed many times. V gene TRBV29-1 combines with J gene TRBJ1-5; 7 positions agree with TRBD1. The germline CDR1 and CDR2 sequences are SQVTM and ANQGSEA. The trim removed 4 bases at V and 9 bases at J, leaving 9 bases unmatched. This CDR3 spans 13 amino acids. The CDR3 protein is CSVVSGGSGPQHF. CDR3 DNA sequence: TGCAGCGTTGTTTCAGGGGGATCGGGGCCCCAGCATTTT.

The chain couples TRBV29-1 to TRBJ2-3; no firm D call. Germline CDR1 reads SQVTM; CDR2 reads ANQGSEA. The V and J ends lost 8 bases and 2 bases respectively, with 11 bases between them. The CDR3 has 12 amino acids. The CDR3 spells CSHSGTTDTQYF. Here the CDR3 DNA reads TGCAGCCATTCTGGCACCACAGATACGCAGTATTTT.

This sequence joins TRBV2 and TRBJ2-7; the match to TRBD2 covers 10 bases. Unmatched junction bases numbered 6, after V lost 6 bases and J lost 1 base. Germline values: CDR1 SNHLY, CDR2 FYNNEI. The CDR3 is made up of 15 amino acids. The CDR3 loop reads CASRPGLAESYEQYF. Written as DNA, the CDR3 is TGTGCCAGCAGACCCGGACTAGCGGAATCCTACGAGCAGTACTTC.

J is TRBJ2-1 and V is TRBV30, with 11 bases that match TRBD2. The V gene end was trimmed by 5 bases and the J gene end by 2 bases; junction bases not matched to a gene: 5. This CDR3 contains 15 residues. Looked up from germline, CDR1 is GTSNPN and CDR2 is SVGIG (reference sequence). The CDR3 sequence is CAWAGTSGTYNEQFF. Here the CDR3 DNA reads TGTGCCTGGGCCGGGACTAGCGGAACCTACAATGAGCAGTTCTTC. The complete variable domain, with remaining parts taken from reference TRBV30 and TRBJ2-1, reads SQTIHQWPATLVQPVGSPLSLECTVEGTSNPNLYWYRQAAGRGLQLLFYSVGIGQISSEVPQNLSASRPQDRQFILSSKKLLLSDSGFYLCAWAGTSGTYNEQFFGPGTRLTVL.

This clonotype came up a few times. This chain joins TRBV5-4 and TRBJ2-7; 8 nucleotides agree with TRBD2. Germline CDR1 and CDR2: SGHNT and YYREEE (reference sequence). The CDR3 runs to 15 residues. V was clipped by 1 base and J by 6 bases; unmatched bases: 9. The CDR3 reads CASSLMSGRAFEQYF. CDR3 bases: TGTGCCAGCAGCTTGATGTCCGGGAGGGCCTTCGAGCAGTACTTC.